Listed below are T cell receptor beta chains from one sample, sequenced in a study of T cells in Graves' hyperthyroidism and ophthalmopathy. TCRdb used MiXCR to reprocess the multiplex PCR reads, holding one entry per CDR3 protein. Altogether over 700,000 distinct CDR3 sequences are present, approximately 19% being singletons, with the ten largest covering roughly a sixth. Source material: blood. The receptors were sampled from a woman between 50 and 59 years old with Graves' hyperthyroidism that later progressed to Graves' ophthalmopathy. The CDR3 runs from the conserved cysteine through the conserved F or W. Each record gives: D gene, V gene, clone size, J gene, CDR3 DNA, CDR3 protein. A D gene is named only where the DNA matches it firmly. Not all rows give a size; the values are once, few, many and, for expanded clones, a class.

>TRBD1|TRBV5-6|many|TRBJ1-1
TGTGCCAGCAGCTTGATCCCGGGACAGGGAATTCACACTGAAGCTTTCTTT
CASSLIPGQGIHTEAFF
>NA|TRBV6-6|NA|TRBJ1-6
TGTGCCAGCAGTTACGGCCCCCGGGTTGGCTATAATTCACCCCTCCACTTT
CASSYGPRVGYNSPLHF
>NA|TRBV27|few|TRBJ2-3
TGTGCCAGCAGTTTACTGGACAGCCCCACAGATACGCAGTATTTT
CASSLLDSPTDTQYF
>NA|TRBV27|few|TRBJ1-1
TGTGCCAGCAGTTTATCTGGCGATTCTACTGAAGCTTTCTTT
CASSLSGDSTEAFF
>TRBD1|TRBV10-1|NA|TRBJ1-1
TGCGCCAGCAGTGAGTTCCCAATACAGGGGACATACACTGAAGCTTTCTTT
CASSEFPIQGTYTEAFF
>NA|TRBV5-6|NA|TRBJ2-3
TGTGCCAGCAGCTTATTAAGGGACACCTACACAGATACGCAGTATTTT
CASSLLRDTYTDTQYF
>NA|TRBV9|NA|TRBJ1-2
TGTGCCAGCAGCTCCCCCTTTGGCTACACCTTC
CASSSPFGYTF
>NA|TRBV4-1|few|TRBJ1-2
TGCGCCAGCAGCCAACTCAGGGATAACTATGGCTACACCTTC
CASSQLRDNYGYTF
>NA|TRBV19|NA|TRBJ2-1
TGTGCCAGTAGTAACGGGGGGGACAGAGGCTACAATGAGCAGTTCTTC
CASSNGGDRGYNEQFF
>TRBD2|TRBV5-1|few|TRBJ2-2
TGCGCCAGCAGCCTTAGGACTAGCAGGGGCACCGGGGAGCTGTTTTTT
CASSLRTSRGTGELFF
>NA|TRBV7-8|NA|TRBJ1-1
TGTGCCAGCAGCTTATCCCCAGGGCTGGTTGGTGAAGCTTTCTTT
CASSLSPGLVGEAFF
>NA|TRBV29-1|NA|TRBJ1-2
TGCAGCGTTGTAGGGACAAGCTATGGCTACACCTTC
CSVVGTSYGYTF
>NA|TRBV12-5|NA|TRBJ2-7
TGTGCTAGTGGTTCCGGGGACTCCTACGAGCAGTACTTC
CASGSGDSYEQYF
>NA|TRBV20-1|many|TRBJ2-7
TGCAGTGCCCCTGAGGGCAGGGGAGTCTACGAGCAGTACTTC
CSAPEGRGVYEQYF
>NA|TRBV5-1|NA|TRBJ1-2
TGCGCCAGCAGCTTGGGGAACAGGGTTCAAGGCTATGGCTACACCTTC
CASSLGNRVQGYGYTF
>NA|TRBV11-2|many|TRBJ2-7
TGTGCCAGCAGCTTAGAGGCGGTCCTATACGAGCAGTACTTC
CASSLEAVLYEQYF
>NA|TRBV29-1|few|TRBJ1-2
TGCAGCGTCGCATCACGGCAGGTTGGCTACACCTTC
CSVASRQVGYTF